A selection of T cell receptor beta chains follows, all from one sample in a study of CD8+CD57+ T cells in acquired aplastic anemia. TCRdb reprocessed the reads via MiXCR and lists one record per CDR3 protein. Of 200,000 to 250,000 distinct CDR3 sequences listed, approximately 35% are singletons. The specimen was sorted CD4+, CD8+, or CD8+CD57+ T cells (not recorded which) from PBMCs. The receptors here all came from a human donor in good health, serving as a control. Each CDR3 is given with its conserved first and last residue. A D gene is named only where the DNA matches it firmly. Expanded clones are given a class, and other clones once, few, many or no size at all.

size | J | D | V | DNA | CDR3
many | TRBJ2-7 | TRBD2 | TRBV2 | TGTGCCAGCAGTGTAGGAGCGGGGGCCTACGAGCAGTACTTC | CASSVGAGAYEQYF
many | TRBJ2-7 | TRBD1 | TRBV29-1 | TGCAGCGTTCGTTTTGGACAGGGGGCCTACGAGCAGTACTTC | CSVRFGQGAYEQYF
- | TRBJ1-5 | TRBD1 | TRBV18 | TGTGCCAGCTCACGTGGACAGGGGGGGATCACGGAGCCCCAGCATTTT | CASSRGQGGITEPQHF
many | TRBJ1-2 | - | TRBV5-4 | TGTGCCAGCAGCCAAAGAGGGAGAAGGGATGGCTACACCTTC | CASSQRGRRDGYTF
many | TRBJ1-6 | TRBD1 | TRBV30 | TGTGCCTGGGCGGACAGGGGGCTTCGGTCACCCCTCCACTTT | CAWADRGLRSPLHF
few | TRBJ2-7 | - | TRBV11-1 | TGTGCCAGCAGCTTAGGGGGCTCCGGGGTACCCTACGAGCAGTACTTC | CASSLGGSGVPYEQYF
medium-sized | TRBJ1-6 | TRBD1 | TRBV15 | TGTGCCACCAGCGTAAGGACAGGGATGGGTTCACCCCTCCACTTT | CATSVRTGMGSPLHF
- | TRBJ2-7 | - | TRBV10-3 | TGTGCCATCAGTGAGGGACAGTCGTACGAGCAGTACTTC | CAISEGQSYEQYF
many | TRBJ2-1 | - | TRBV7-8 | TGTGCCAGCAGCTTAAAAAGGGTATCCTACAATGAGCAGTTCTTC | CASSLKRVSYNEQFF
- | TRBJ1-2 | - | TRBV7-9 | TGTGCCAGCAGCTCCGACGTGGGCTACACCTTC | CASSSDVGYTF
many | TRBJ1-1 | - | TRBV10-3 | TGTGCCATCAGTGATCAGACAGAGGCTTTCTTT | CAISDQTEAFF
once | TRBJ1-3 | - | TRBV7-9 | TGTGCCAGCAGCTTAGTGGTGGCTGGAAACACCATATATTTT | CASSLVVAGNTIYF
- | TRBJ2-7 | - | TRBV14 | TGTGCCAGCAGCACCTATACCTACGAGCAGTACTTC | CASSTYTYEQYF
- | TRBJ2-7 | - | TRBV10-3 | TGTGCCATCAGTGAGTCAGGGGGGTCCTACGAGCAGTACTTC | CAISESGGSYEQYF
many | TRBJ1-5 | - | TRBV4-1 | TGCGCCAGCAGCCAAGAGGGTGGGCAGCCCCAGCATTTT | CASSQEGGQPQHF
- | TRBJ2-3 | TRBD2 | TRBV12-3/TRBV12-4 | TGTGCCAGCAGTTTGCGGGGGGCTCGTACAGATACGCAGTATTTT | CASSLRGARTDTQYF
few | TRBJ2-7 | TRBD2 | TRBV7-8 | TGTGCCAGCAGCCCGTACGGCTCTAGCGGGAGGGCCTACGAGCAGTACTTC | CASSPYGSSGRAYEQYF
- | TRBJ1-3 | - | TRBV5-5 | TGTGCCTGCAGCTTCGGGGGTTCAGGAAACACCATATATTTT | CACSFGGSGNTIYF
- | TRBJ2-5 | TRBD2 | TRBV13 | TGTGTCAGCGGAGATAGCGGGAGGGCCCAAGAGACCCGGTACTTC | CVSGDSGRAQETRYF
- | TRBJ2-2 | TRBD1 | TRBV4-2 | TGTGCCAGCAGCCCTGACAGGGGTTCGGGGGCCGGGGAGCTGTTTTTT | CASSPDRGSGAGELFF
many | TRBJ1-3 | - | TRBV2 | TGTGCCAGCAGGGGCCCCGGGTCCTCTGGAAACACCATATATTTT | CASRGPGSSGNTIYF
many | TRBJ2-3 | TRBD1 | TRBV25-1 | TGTGCCAGCAGTGCTACAGGGGGCACAGATACGCAGTATTTT | CASSATGGTDTQYF
- | TRBJ1-5 | - | TRBV15 | TGTGCCACCAGCAGAACTCCCCGGACGGCAAATCAGCCCCAGCATTTT | CATSRTPRTANQPQHF
- | TRBJ2-3 | - | TRBV5-4 | TGTGCCAGCAGCCTGCGGAGCACAGATACGCAGTATTTT | CASSLRSTDTQYF
- | TRBJ1-2 | TRBD1 | TRBV19 | TGTGCCAGTAGTTCGAGACAGGGGAATGGCTACACCTTC | CASSSRQGNGYTF
- | TRBJ1-1 | - | TRBV2 | TGTGCCAGCAGTCCTTACGTGGAGGGTACTGAAGCTTTCTTT | CASSPYVEGTEAFF
many | TRBJ1-2 | - | TRBV5-8 | TGTGCCAGCAGCTTGGTCATGGACGCGTCCTTCGGCTACACCTTC | CASSLVMDASFGYTF
- | TRBJ2-3 | TRBD1 | TRBV4-1 | TGCGCCAGCAGCCATGCATCCGGGACAGGGACTGATACGCAGTATTTT | CASSHASGTGTDTQYF
many | TRBJ1-2 | - | TRBV7-4 | TGTGCCAGCAGCTTACTCTGGCTTTCGACAGTTTATAACTATGGCTACACCTTC | CASSLLWLSTVYNYGYTF
many | TRBJ2-3 | - | TRBV20-1 | TGCAGTGCGGGGGGGGACAGGTCTAGCACAGATACGCAGTATTTT | CSAGGDRSSTDTQYF
few | TRBJ1-1 | TRBD1 | TRBV29-1 | TGCAGCGTCGGGACAGGGGTGCTGAACACTGAAGCTTTCTTT | CSVGTGVLNTEAFF
many | TRBJ1-2 | TRBD1 | TRBV29-1 | TGCAGCGCCTTACTGTTAGACAGGGGCCGCGGCTATGGCTACACCTTC | CSALLLDRGRGYGYTF
- | TRBJ2-2 | TRBD1 | TRBV5-5 | TGTGCCAGCAGCTTAGACAGGGGGTACACCGGGGAGCTGTTTTTT | CASSLDRGYTGELFF
- | TRBJ2-6 | - | TRBV7-3 | TGTGCCAGCAGCCCCCGGGGCAGCAGCTCTGGGGCCGACGTCCTGACTTTC | CASSPRGSSSGADVLTF
many | TRBJ1-2 | - | TRBV7-8 | TGTGCCAGCAGCCACGGGCACGGGATGACCTATGGCTACACCTTC | CASSHGHGMTYGYTF
- | TRBJ2-2 | TRBD2 | TRBV2 | TGTGCCAGCAGTGGGGTAGCGGGGGGGCCCCTCAGGGAGCTGTTTTTT | CASSGVAGGPLRELFF
few | TRBJ2-3 | - | TRBV30 | TGTGCCTGGAGTGTAAGATGGGGGCGGCTCACAGATACGCAGTATTTT | CAWSVRWGRLTDTQYF
many | TRBJ1-1 | - | TRBV10-2 | TGCGCCAGCACCCGACCGGCCGGCGAAGCTTTCTTT | CASTRPAGEAFF
many | TRBJ2-5 | - | TRBV10-3 | TGTGCCATCAGTGACTTCAGGGGCCAAGAGACCCAGTACTTC | CAISDFRGQETQYF
- | TRBJ2-5 | - | TRBV2 | TGTGCCAGCAAACGGGCTTTCCTGGGAGAGACCCAGTACTTC | CASKRAFLGETQYF
- | TRBJ2-3 | - | TRBV30 | TGTGCCTGGAGTGTCCTTAGCGGCACAGATACGCAGTATTTT | CAWSVLSGTDTQYF
many | TRBJ2-7 | TRBD1 | TRBV2 | TGTGCCAGCAGTGAAAGGACAGGTATCTACGAGCAGTACTTC | CASSERTGIYEQYF
many | TRBJ1-1 | TRBD1 | TRBV19 | TGTGCCAGTAGTAAAGGACAGGCCGACACTGAAGCTTTCTTT | CASSKGQADTEAFF
- | TRBJ2-7 | - | TRBV2 | TGTGCCAGCACTAATACAGGCGGCGATCGGGAGCAGTACTTC | CASTNTGGDREQYF
many | TRBJ2-2 | - | TRBV7-9 | TGTGCCAGCAGCGCGACAGTGAACACCGGGGAGCTGTTTTTT | CASSATVNTGELFF
many | TRBJ2-5 | TRBD1 | TRBV5-1 | TGCGCCAGCAGCTCAGGCCGGGACAGCAGGAATGACAGGGAGACCCAGTACTTC | CASSSGRDSRNDRETQYF
- | TRBJ2-7 | - | TRBV19 | TGTGCCAGTAGTATTTATGTCGGGAAGGCCTACGAGCAGTACTTC | CASSIYVGKAYEQYF
many | TRBJ1-1 | - | TRBV2 | TGTGCCAGGGCGGCAGGACTGAACACTGAAGCTTTCTTT | CARAAGLNTEAFF
- | TRBJ2-7 | TRBD1 | TRBV18 | TGTGCCAGCTCCGGGACAGGGGTGAACGAGCAGTACTTC | CASSGTGVNEQYF
- | TRBJ2-3 | TRBD2 | TRBV6-1 | TGTGCCAGCACCCCGGGGGGGGATAGCAATCAGCCCCAGTATTTT | CASTPGGDSNQPQYF
- | TRBJ2-3 | - | TRBV5-1 | TGCGCCAGCAGCTACCTCTGGAGCACAGATACGCAGTATTTT | CASSYLWSTDTQYF
many | TRBJ1-6 | - | TRBV2 | TGTGCCAGCAGTGAGAACAGTTTGTATAATTCACCCCTCCACTTT | CASSENSLYNSPLHF